This T cell receptor beta chain was recovered during a study of cytomegalovirus exposure and HLA in healthy donors. The length of the CDR3 is 16 residues. Germline-derived CDR1 and CDR2 are MDHEN and SYDVKM. The V and J ends lost 4 bases and 5 bases, in that order; junction bases with no gene match: 13. Vbeta (60) and Jbeta (13) primers were used in the PCR. Method: immunoSEQ multiplex PCR; TCRdb's copy keeps in-frame clones and lacks some. The data show approximately 160,000 clones, 75% to 85% seen once. This clone occurred a few times. What was sequenced was PBMCs. The chain combines TRBV28 with TRBJ2-5, with TRBD2 identical over 7 bases. The TCR sequence derives from a girl aged 2-9 years in good health and CMV-seropositive. This chain's CDR3 is CASSSGEGGPGETQYF. The CDR3 DNA sequence: TGTGCCAGCAGTTCCGGGGAGGGAGGGCCTGGGGAGACCCAGTACTTC.